The following is a TCR beta chain sequence with its context. Participant reports of clinical history set cohort assignment. This sample is part of a study of blood T cell repertoires in COVID-19. TCRdb's copy holds only in-frame clones and misses some; the assay was immunoSEQ multiplex PCR. In the table there are 250,000 to 300,000 clones, 70% to 90% of which are singletons. This CDR3 has 14 residues. Germline loops: CDR1 MNHEY, CDR2 SMNVEV (reference sequence). Trimming pared 3 bases from V and 7 bases from J, leaving 13 bases between. What was sequenced was PBMCs or T cells enriched from blood (not recorded which). This clonotype was sampled from a woman aged 60 to 75 in a cohort exposed to, infected with or recovered from COVID-19 (not recorded which). The gene calls are TRBV27 and TRBJ1-5; TRBD1 might be the D (5 bases). CDR3 residues: CASSFAGGGQPQHF. The CDR3 DNA sequence: TGTGCCAGCAGTTTTGCTGGGGGAGGGCAGCCCCAGCATTTT.